This TCR beta chain was obtained from a study of OX40 agonist ivuxolimab in advanced cancers. Study details: Six ivuxolimab dose levels, 0.01 to 10 mg/kg, were given intravenously every 2 weeks.

The CDR3 is 15 residues long. The V segment lost 4 bases and the J segment 8 bases; nucleotides outside the gene matches: 9. CDR1 SGHTS and CDR2 YDEGEE come from the germline V gene. The data were produced by immunoSEQ multiplex PCR, yet TCRdb's version contains in-frame clones alone and is incomplete. The sample carries about 13,000 clones, about 78% recorded once. This TCR was recovered from an adult with an advanced solid tumor such as melanoma, head and neck, liver or kidney cancer. This sample comprised CD4+ or CD8+ T cells sorted from blood, obtained in a trial of the OX40 agonist ivuxolimab. This sequence joins TRBV5-8 and TRBJ2-1; 10 bases align to TRBD2. In DNA, the CDR3 is TGTGCCAGCAGCCTGGGCCTAGCGGGAGACGATGAGCAGTTCTTC. Translated, it gives CASSLGLAGDDEQFF.